These T cell receptor beta chains were read from a single sample in a study of cytomegalovirus exposure and HLA in healthy donors. Clones were read by immunoSEQ multiplex PCR, and TCRdb kept only the in-frame ones, dropping some. The data show roughly 78,000 clones, around 70% seen once. Input material: PBMCs. These receptors were taken from a man aged 40-49 years in good health and CMV-seropositive. The CDR3 runs from the conserved cysteine through the conserved F or W. The D gene is left open where the match is weak. The size of a clone is reported for some rows only, either as once, few or many, or as a class for expanded clones.

cdr3_aa clone_size v_call d_call j_call
CASSPSLAGRTNEQFF NA TRBV18 TRBD2 TRBJ2-1
CASSKKGQNNQPQHF few TRBV21-1 NA TRBJ1-5
CASSPRDRDREQYF NA TRBV14 TRBD1 TRBJ2-7
CASSYFRQVQNTEAFF NA TRBV6-6 NA TRBJ1-1
CASTLAGGQSEQYF NA TRBV7-9 TRBD2 TRBJ2-7
CASSSWGPAYF NA TRBV7-2 NA TRBJ2-7
CASISQGPNEKLFF once TRBV6-6 NA TRBJ1-4
CASSQGGQGAYEQYF NA TRBV4-1 TRBD1 TRBJ2-7
CASRGTGRYGYTF NA TRBV5-4 TRBD1 TRBJ1-2
CASSISGTRYGYTF NA TRBV28 NA TRBJ1-2
CASSRQGTSGTDTQYF few TRBV5-1 TRBD2 TRBJ2-3
CASSLGQGNTDTQYF few TRBV5-1 TRBD1 TRBJ2-3
CASSHGEAINTEAFF NA TRBV4-1 NA TRBJ1-1
CASSAGARSETQYF NA TRBV14 NA TRBJ2-5
CASSPGQGYEQYF NA TRBV7-8 TRBD1 TRBJ2-7
CASSRVDRGHSEQYF NA TRBV5-5 TRBD1 TRBJ2-7
CASSSAGVGDTEAFF NA TRBV5-4 NA TRBJ1-1
CASNPGQENTEAFF NA TRBV7-9 TRBD1 TRBJ1-1
CASIYGSNDFEAFF NA TRBV6-6 NA TRBJ1-1
CASSLAMGTGVAKNIQYF few TRBV7-2 NA TRBJ2-4
CASSPSAATNEKLFF few TRBV18 NA TRBJ1-4
CASSRGRAEAFF NA TRBV19 NA TRBJ1-1
CASSIRFLAVINNEQFF once TRBV19 NA TRBJ2-1
CAISPGQSNQPQHF NA TRBV10-3 NA TRBJ1-5
CASSVAWANNEQFF NA TRBV9 NA TRBJ2-1
CAEVTPGQGYEQYF NA TRBV7-9 NA NA
CASSRTGYTDTQYF once TRBV4-3 TRBD1 TRBJ2-3
CASSFYREDEQYF NA TRBV11-2 TRBD2 TRBJ2-7
CASSLGIGTGAGYTF few TRBV5-1 TRBD1 TRBJ1-2
CASSLGTSSYEQYF once TRBV7-9 NA TRBJ2-7
CASSRDNEQFF NA TRBV4-1 NA TRBJ2-1